Included here is one T cell receptor beta chain sequence, with context. This sample is part of a study of blood T cells in healthy people across ages. The CDR3 extends over 17 amino acids. The V gene's germline CDR1 is DFQATT and CDR2 SNEGSKA (reference sequence). V lost 5 bases and J lost 0, with 20 bases in between. Healthy Caucasian individuals from Russia aged about 6 to 95 served as donors. No fewer than 6 million PBMCs went into each sample. A sample-barcoded 5' primer and a J-beta primer mix were used in a second PCR of roughly 7 to 12 cycles. TCRdb itself ran the 5' RACE reads through MiXCR, one entry per CDR3 protein. The repertoire holds some 1.7 million distinct CDR3 sequences, with 28% as singletons.

The source material was blood. The chain joins TRBV20-1 to TRBJ2-1, with D possibly being TRBD1 (6 bases). The clonotype originates from a woman aged 25 to 39 in good health. The CDR3, as DNA: TGCAGTGCTCGGGGTTCTTTGGGGGCGGTCTCCTACAATGAGCAGTTCTTC. This encodes CSARGSLGAVSYNEQFF.